This is a list of T cell receptor beta chains from one sample in a study of PD-1 blockade in classical Hodgkin lymphoma. TCRdb keeps only in-frame clones here, not all; method: immunoSEQ multiplex PCR. The sample consists of over 25,000 clones, approximately 94% of them appearing once. Material for sequencing was peripheral blood mononuclear cells (PBMCs). These receptors all stem from a human donor with classical Hodgkin lymphoma. The CDR3 runs from the conserved cysteine through the conserved F or W. The order of the fields is V gene, D gene, clone size, J gene, CDR3 protein, CDR3 DNA. The D gene is left open where the match is weak. Size is omitted from some rows. Given values are once, few, many or a class for expanded clones.

TRBV7-2,TRBD1,-,TRBJ1-5,CASSLVGRGPVQPQHF,TGTGCCAGCAGCTTAGTCGGCAGGGGGCCCGTTCAGCCCCAGCATTTT
TRBV28,-,-,TRBJ1-2,CASRGGVLRGKYGYTF,TGTGCCAGCAGGGGGGGGGTGCTGAGGGGAAAATATGGCTACACCTTC
TRBV11-2,-,-,TRBJ2-1,CASSPITVEQFF,TGTGCCAGCAGCCCAATCACGGTTGAGCAGTTCTTC
TRBV30,-,once,TRBJ2-3,CAWSEVTSTDTQYF,TGTGCCTGGAGTGAAGTGACTAGCACAGATACGCAGTATTTT
TRBV11-2,TRBD2,-,TRBJ2-1,CASSLERLAGVSEQFF,TGTGCCAGCAGCTTAGAAAGACTAGCGGGAGTCAGTGAGCAGTTCTTC
TRBV4-3,-,-,TRBJ1-2,CASSQDPGVLGYTF,TGCGCCAGCAGCCAAGATCCAGGGGTATTAGGCTACACCTTC
TRBV19,-,-,TRBJ2-7,CASRNSGLGGEQYF,TGTGCCAGTAGAAACTCGGGGCTCGGTGGCGAGCAGTACTTC
TRBV6-1,TRBD2,few,TRBJ2-1,CASSDLSGRVDNEQFF,TGTGCCAGCAGTGACCTTAGCGGGAGGGTGGACAATGAGCAGTTCTTC
TRBV13,TRBD1,-,TRBJ1-1,CASSPTGGGYTEAFF,TGTGCCAGCAGCCCGACAGGGGGCGGGTACACTGAAGCTTTCTTT
TRBV6-1,TRBD1,-,TRBJ2-1,CASSEWGQARSEQFF,TGTGCCAGCAGTGAATGGGGACAGGCAAGGTCTGAGCAGTTCTTC
TRBV5-1,-,-,TRBJ2-1,CASSLAQESSYNEQFF,TGCGCCAGCAGCTTGGCCCAGGAAAGCTCCTACAATGAGCAGTTCTTC
TRBV20-1,-,-,TRBJ1-3,CSARSETTIYF,TGCAGTGCTAGGTCAGAGACAACCATATATTTT
TRBV5-4,-,-,TRBJ2-6,CASSLDRIIPSGANVLTF,TGTGCCAGCAGCTTGGACAGGATAATCCCCTCTGGGGCCAACGTCCTGACTTTC
TRBV29-1,-,-,TRBJ2-2,CSVDTGELFF,TGCAGCGTTGACACCGGGGAGCTGTTTTTT
TRBV19,-,-,TRBJ1-2,CASSIPTGKYDYGYTF,TGTGCCAGTAGTATCCCGACGGGAAAATACGACTATGGCTACACCTTC
TRBV2,-,-,TRBJ1-2,CASVTGLANYGYTF,TGTGCCAGCGTGACAGGACTAGCTAACTATGGCTACACCTTC
TRBV9,TRBD2,-,TRBJ2-1,CASSASGRLYNEQFF,TGTGCCAGCAGCGCTAGCGGGCGCCTCTACAATGAGCAGTTCTTC
TRBV6-1,-,-,TRBJ1-1,CASKWAAELSEAFF,TGTGCCAGCAAATGGGCGGCAGAGTTATCTGAAGCTTTCTTT
TRBV6-5,-,-,TRBJ1-2,CASSYAGVTGLYTF,TGTGCCAGCAGTTACGCAGGAGTCACGGGCCTCTACACCTTC
TRBV18,-,-,TRBJ2-5,CASSPYWTDQETQYF,TGTGCCAGCTCACCCTATTGGACGGACCAAGAGACCCAGTACTTC
TRBV11-2,TRBD1,-,TRBJ1-1,CASSLWTGVGDTEAFF,TGTGCCAGCAGCTTATGGACAGGGGTAGGGGACACTGAAGCTTTCTTT
TRBV6-1,-,-,TRBJ2-1,CASSEFREYNEQFF,TGTGCCAGCAGTGAATTTCGGGAATACAATGAGCAGTTCTTC
TRBV20-1,-,-,TRBJ2-5,CSCTRGETQYF,TGCAGCTGTACCCGGGGAGAGACCCAGTACTTC
TRBV5-1,-,-,TRBJ2-7,CASQGGIEQYF,TGCGCCAGCCAAGGGGGTATCGAGCAGTACTTC
TRBV19,TRBD2,-,TRBJ2-3,CASSSRTSGVTDTQYF,TGTGCCAGTAGTTCTCGGACTAGCGGGGTTACAGATACGCAGTATTTT
TRBV30,-,-,TRBJ1-6,CAWSVQGNSPLHF,TGTGCCTGGAGTGTACAGGGAAATTCACCCCTCCACTTT
TRBV30,-,-,TRBJ1-1,CAWSVLRNTEAFF,TGTGCCTGGAGTGTACTCAGGAACACTGAAGCTTTCTTT
TRBV6-4,TRBD1,-,TRBJ1-5,CASSLTGGGNQPQHF,TGTGCCAGCAGCCTTACAGGGGGGGGCAATCAGCCCCAGCATTTT
TRBV10-3,-,-,TRBJ2-1,CAIRGGKYEQFF,TGTGCCATCAGAGGAGGAAAATATGAGCAGTTCTTC
TRBV11-2,TRBD2,-,TRBJ2-7,CASSLLTSGSYEQYF,TGTGCCAGCAGCCTGTTGACTAGCGGGAGCTACGAGCAGTACTTC
TRBV7-6,-,-,TRBJ1-2,CASSLVQGNYGYTF,TGTGCCAGCAGCTTGGTTCAGGGGAACTATGGCTACACCTTC
TRBV27,TRBD1,-,TRBJ2-3,CASSAKGQGTGDTQYF,TGTGCCAGCAGTGCTAAGGGACAGGGGACGGGGGATACGCAGTATTTT
TRBV30,TRBD1,-,TRBJ2-7,CAWSWDRGEQYF,TGTGCCTGGAGTTGGGACAGAGGCGAGCAGTACTTC
TRBV2,-,-,TRBJ2-7,CASSEFDSSYEQYF,TGTGCCAGCAGTGAATTTGACAGCTCCTACGAGCAGTACTTC
TRBV6-5,-,-,TRBJ1-1,CASSYTATGSTEAFF,TGTGCCAGCAGTTACACGGCCACAGGGTCTACTGAAGCTTTCTTT
TRBV6-6,-,-,TRBJ2-5,CASSYSMGSQKTQYF,TGTGCCAGCAGTTACTCGATGGGGAGTCAAAAGACCCAGTACTTC
TRBV2,-,-,TRBJ2-7,CASSEALREQYF,TGTGCCAGCAGTGAAGCGCTTCGCGAGCAGTACTTC
TRBV29-1,-,-,TRBJ2-7,CSVEEEVGHYEQYF,TGCAGCGTTGAAGAGGAGGTGGGCCACTACGAGCAGTACTTC
TRBV7-8,-,-,TRBJ1-4,CASSPIRGTENEKLFF,TGTGCCAGCAGCCCCATTAGAGGGACGGAGAATGAAAAACTGTTTTTT
TRBV4-1,-,-,TRBJ1-5,CASSPLPGHSAQPQHF,TGCGCCAGCAGCCCCCTTCCGGGACACTCGGCTCAGCCCCAGCATTTT
TRBV6-1,-,-,TRBJ2-2,CASSVGGYTGELFF,TGTGCCAGCAGTGTAGGTGGATACACCGGGGAGCTGTTTTTT
TRBV5-6,-,-,TRBJ1-1,CASSIREKNTEAFF,TGTGCCAGCAGCATCAGGGAAAAGAACACTGAAGCTTTCTTT
TRBV27,-,-,TRBJ2-3,CASSNRGRRTDTQYF,TGTGCCAGCAGCAACCGGGGAAGGCGCACAGATACGCAGTATTTT
TRBV10-1,-,-,TRBJ2-7,CAINWAGGQYF,TGCGCCATCAATTGGGCCGGGGGGCAGTACTTC
TRBV28,-,-,TRBJ2-6,CASARVSGANVLTF,TGTGCAAGCGCCCGGGTCTCTGGGGCCAACGTCCTGACTTTC
TRBV9,TRBD2,-,TRBJ2-1,CASSVTSGGRNEQFF,TGTGCCAGCAGCGTTACTAGCGGGGGGAGGAATGAGCAGTTCTTC
TRBV10-1,TRBD1,-,TRBJ2-7,CASSEGTGDPEQYF,TGCGCCAGCAGTGAAGGGACAGGGGACCCCGAGCAGTACTTC
TRBV19,-,-,TRBJ1-6,CASSIQGSSYNSPLHF,TGTGCCAGTAGTATACAGGGCAGCTCCTATAATTCACCCCTCCACTTT
TRBV4-2,TRBD2,-,TRBJ2-3,CASSQVGSGRSTDTQYF,TGTGCCAGCAGCCAAGTGGGTAGCGGGAGGAGCACAGATACGCAGTATTTT
TRBV7-2,-,-,TRBJ2-2,CASSLDVYWGAADTGELFF,TGTGCCAGCAGCTTAGATGTGTATTGGGGGGCTGCGGACACCGGGGAGCTGTTTTTT
TRBV4-1,TRBD1,few,TRBJ1-2,CASSPRDRADYGYTF,TGCGCCAGCAGCCCCCGGGACAGGGCCGACTATGGCTACACCTTC
TRBV14,TRBD1,-,TRBJ1-2,CASSQDRISRTGYGYTF,TGTGCCAGCAGCCAAGATCGTATTTCCAGGACAGGATATGGCTACACCTTC
TRBV10-1,-,once,TRBJ1-1,CASSESGQQNTEAFF,TGCGCCAGCAGTGAGTCCGGACAGCAGAACACTGAAGCTTTCTTT
TRBV6-1,TRBD2,few,TRBJ2-3,CASSEISGSTDTQYF,TGTGCCAGCAGTGAAATTAGCGGGAGCACAGATACGCAGTATTTT
TRBV5-1,TRBD2,-,TRBJ2-1,CASSPAGPYNEQFF,TGCGCCAGCAGCCCAGCGGGACCCTACAATGAGCAGTTCTTC